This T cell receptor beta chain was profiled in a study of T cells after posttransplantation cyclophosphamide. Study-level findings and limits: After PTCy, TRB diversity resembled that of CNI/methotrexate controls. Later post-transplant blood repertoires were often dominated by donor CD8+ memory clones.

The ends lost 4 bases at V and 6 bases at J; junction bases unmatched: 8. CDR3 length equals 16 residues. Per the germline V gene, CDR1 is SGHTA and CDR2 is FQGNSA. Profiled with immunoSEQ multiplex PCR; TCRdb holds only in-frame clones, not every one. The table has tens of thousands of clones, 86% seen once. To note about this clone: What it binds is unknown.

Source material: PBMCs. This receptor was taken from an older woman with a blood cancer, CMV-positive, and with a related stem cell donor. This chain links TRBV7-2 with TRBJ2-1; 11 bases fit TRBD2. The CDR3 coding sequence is TGTGCCAGCAGCTCAACACTAGCGGGAGTTCGCAATGAGCAGTTCTTC. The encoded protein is CASSSTLAGVRNEQFF.